Sequencing of this T cell receptor beta chain was carried out in a study of cytomegalovirus exposure and HLA in healthy donors. Points from the study as a whole: Accounts indicate the classifier identified cytomegalovirus status with strong specificity and sensitivity.

Trimming cost V 4 bases and J 6 bases, with 13 bases left between them. CDR3 length: 14 residues. From germline, CDR1 is SGHRS and CDR2 YFSETQ. Some clones are missing from TCRdb's copy, which holds only in-frame ones; the method was immunoSEQ multiplex PCR. The sample holds 200,000 to 250,000 clones, around nine tenths seen once. About this clone: Its antigen is as yet unknown.

The sample taken for sequencing was PBMCs. The TCR comes from a woman under 30 in good health and CMV-seronegative. The chain has TRBV5-1 and TRBJ2-2; D might be TRBD1 (6 bases). The CDR3 DNA is TGCGCCAGCAGCCCCCAACCAGGGGCCGGGGAGCTGTTTTTT. The encoded protein is CASSPQPGAGELFF.